This T cell receptor (beta chain) was obtained from a study of blood T cell repertoires in COVID-19. Study details: The cDNA or gDNA used as material had been derived from T cells, B-cell-depleted T cells, or PBMCs.

The CDR3 is 15 amino acids. The V segment lost 1 base and the J segment 6 bases; nucleotides outside the gene matches: 4. Germline assignment: CDR1 SGHAT and CDR2 FQNNGV. Symptom resolution, clearance, or two negative PCRs marked donors in Cohort 3 as recovered. Produced via immunoSEQ multiplex PCR; TCRdb's table is partial and in-frame only. The profile covers 150,000 or so clones, with under 90% appearing a single time and approximately 12% taken by the ten largest. The chain employs TRBV11-2 and TRBJ2-1; 9 bases are a match to TRBD1. The specimen was PBMCs or T cells enriched from blood (not recorded which). The receptor was derived from a man over 45 who had recovered from COVID-19. The CDR3 protein is CASSLAGTGTNEQFF. Written as DNA, the CDR3 is TGTGCCAGCAGCTTAGCAGGGACAGGGACCAATGAGCAGTTCTTC.